The present T cell receptor beta chain was sequenced within a study of cytomegalovirus exposure and HLA in healthy donors. Study-wide results and limits: Altogether, 160 or so TCR beta chains were recorded as cytomegalovirus-associated.

PCR involved 60 Vbeta and 13 Jbeta primers. Here immunoSEQ multiplex PCR was the method, and the copy in TCRdb shows in-frame clones only, minus some. Of hundreds of thousands of clones in the sample, about 80% were seen once. This CDR3 spans 17 amino acids. Per germline, CDR1 SNHLY and CDR2 FYNNEI. V was pared by 4 bases and J by 0 bases, with 10 bases of the junction left unmatched. Remarks on this clone: Its specificity is unknown.

The chain carries TRBV2 and TRBJ2-7, with 9 bases identical to TRBD2. The receptor was isolated from a male donor in good health and CMV-seronegative. Sequencing used PBMCs. CDR3: CASSGSSGRPYSYEQYF. Written as DNA, the CDR3 is TGTGCCAGCAGTGGTTCCAGCGGGAGGCCCTACTCCTACGAGCAGTACTTC.